The 8 T cell receptor beta chains below come from one sample, sequenced in a study of blood T cells in healthy people across ages. Primers used in a second PCR of roughly 6 to 12 cycles were a sample-barcoded 5' primer and a J-beta primer mix. TCRdb re-analysed the 5' RACE reads in MiXCR, keeping a single row per CDR3 protein. The profile shows 780,000 or so distinct CDR3 sequences, 50% to 65% of them singletons. Sequencing input: blood. Receptors originate from a man aged 80 or over in good health.

The V and J genes are TRBV7-3 and TRBJ2-5; 9 positions agree with TRBD2. Germline V CDR1 and CDR2: SGHTA, FQGTGA. CDR3 size: 15 residues. The junction had 8 bases not matched to a gene; V was cut back by 5 bases and J by 4 bases. CDR3: CASSQGGRALETQYF. CDR3 bases: TGTGCCAGCAGCCAAGGCGGGAGGGCCTTAGAGACCCAGTACTTC.

This rearrangement joins TRBV4-1 to TRBJ2-3; maybe TRBD2 (5 bases). Trimming shortened V by 1 base and J by 3 bases, and 14 bases separated the two germline ends. CDR3 length equals 16 residues. Germline CDR1 and CDR2: MGHRA and YSYEKL. In DNA form, the CDR3 reads TGCGCCAGCAGCCAAGGGGCGGGTCGCATTACAGATACGCAGTATTTT. This translates into CASSQGAGRITDTQYF.

This clonotype was recorded a few times. This chain connects TRBV6-2 or TRBV6-3 to TRBJ1-5, with D perhaps TRBD1 (5 bases). V lost 6 bases and J 6 bases, leaving 15 bases between the germline ends. In germline, CDR1 is MNHEY, CDR2 SVGEGT. This CDR3 region has 14 residues. CDR3 DNA: TGTGCCAGCAGCCACGGGGACCCAGGTCAGCCCCAGCATTTT. This codes for CASSHGDPGQPQHF.

The chain uses TRBV28 and TRBJ2-6, with no clear D. The CDR3 consists of 16 residues. V lost 4 bases to trimming and J lost 0 bases, with 10 bases between them. Germline V gives CDR1 MDHEN, CDR2 SYDVKM. CDR3 loop: CASSWLMASGANVLTF. Written as DNA, the CDR3 is TGTGCCAGCAGTTGGCTCATGGCCTCTGGGGCCAACGTCCTGACTTTC.

The chain uses TRBV6-5 and TRBJ1-6; 10 bases are a match to TRBD1. The CDR3 is 15 amino acids. The junction had 3 bases not matched to a gene; V was cut back by 0 bases and J by 10 bases. The germline V gene has CDR1 MNHEY and CDR2 SVGAGI. As DNA, the CDR3 is TGTGCCAGCAGTTACTCTGGGACAGGGGACTCACCCCTCCACTTT. It codes for CASSYSGTGDSPLHF.

This clonotype was detected a few times. This chain connects TRBV3-1 to TRBJ1-2; no firm D call. V dropped 2 bases and J dropped 4 bases, with 17 bases sitting between them. The CDR3 consists of 16 residues. Germline lookup yields CDR1 LGHDT and CDR2 YNNKEL (reference sequence). The CDR3 is CASSQFPGVASYGYTF. The DNA for the CDR3 is TGTGCCAGCAGCCAATTTCCCGGCGTGGCATCCTATGGCTACACCTTC.

The rearrangement uses TRBV20-1 and TRBJ2-1; possible D gene TRBD2, 6 bases. Trimming cost V 0 bases and J 1 base, with 10 bases left between them. CDR3 length: 15 amino acids. Germline V gene sequence: CDR1 DFQATT, CDR2 SNEGSKA (reference sequence). CDR3 DNA sequence: TGCAGTGCTAGAGACGGGAGAGGGTCCTACAATGAGCAGTTCTTC. Protein product: CSARDGRGSYNEQFF.

The chain carries TRBV11-2 and TRBJ2-7; 10 bases align to TRBD2. The CDR3 loop spans 19 amino acids. The germline V gene encodes CDR1 SGHAT and CDR2 FQNNGV. Losses at the gene ends were 3 bases for V and 0 bases for J; bases not matched to a gene: 14. The DNA of the CDR3 is TGTGCCAGCAGCTTGGGTCGAGTACTAGCGGGACCGAGCTCCTACGAGCAGTACTTC. Translated: CASSLGRVLAGPSSYEQYF.